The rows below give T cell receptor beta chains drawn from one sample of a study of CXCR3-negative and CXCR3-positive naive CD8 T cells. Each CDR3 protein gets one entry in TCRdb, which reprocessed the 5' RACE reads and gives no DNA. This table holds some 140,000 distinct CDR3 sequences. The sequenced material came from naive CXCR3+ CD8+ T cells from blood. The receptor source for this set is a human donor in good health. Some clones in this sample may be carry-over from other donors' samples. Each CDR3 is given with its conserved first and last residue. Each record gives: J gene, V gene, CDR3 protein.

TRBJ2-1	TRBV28	CASSLSDYNEQFF
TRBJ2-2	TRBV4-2	CASSQERVLAGELFF
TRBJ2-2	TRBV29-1	CSVVGAGGTGELFF
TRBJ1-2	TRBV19	CASSPRDRGHYGYTF
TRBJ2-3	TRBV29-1	CSVEESGFHTDTQYF
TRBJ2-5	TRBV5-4	CASSRPEDREETQYF
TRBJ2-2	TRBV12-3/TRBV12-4	CASLSGETVVTGELFF
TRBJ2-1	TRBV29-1	CSADRDGDNEQFF
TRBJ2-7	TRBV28	CASSTWDGSYEQYF
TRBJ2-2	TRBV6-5	CASSYRVRSDTGELFF
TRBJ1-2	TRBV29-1	CSALGQGNYGYTF
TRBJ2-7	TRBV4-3	CASSPDRPYEQYF
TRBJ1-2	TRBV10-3	CAISQSTTTGKAYGYTF
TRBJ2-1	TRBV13	CASSSPGGTGVYNEQFF
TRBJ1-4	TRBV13	CASSTTGGNEKLFF
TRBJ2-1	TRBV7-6	CASSTETLLYNEQFF
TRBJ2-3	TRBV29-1	CSVEVERGDTQYF
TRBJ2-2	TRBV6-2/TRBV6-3	CASSETDYLTGELFF
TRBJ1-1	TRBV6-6	CASSYNQGSNTEAFF
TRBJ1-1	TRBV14	CASSWGSRVEAFF
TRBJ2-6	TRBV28	CASSLPQGAGANVLTF
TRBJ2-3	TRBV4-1	CASSQLVAPKTDTQYF
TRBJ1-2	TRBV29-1	CSLKEASDGYTF
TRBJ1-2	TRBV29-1	CSVPRAYGYTF
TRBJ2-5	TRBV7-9	CASSFSPSGGDPYQETQYF